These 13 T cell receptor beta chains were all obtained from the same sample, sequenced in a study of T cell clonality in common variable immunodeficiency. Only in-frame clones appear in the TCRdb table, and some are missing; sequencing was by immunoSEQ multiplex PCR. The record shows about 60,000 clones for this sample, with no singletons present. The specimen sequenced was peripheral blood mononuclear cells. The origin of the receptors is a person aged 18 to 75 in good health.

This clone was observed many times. The DNA read from the CDR3 is TGCAGTGCTAGAGAGGACAGGGGCTATGGC. It codes for CSAREDRGYG. The full CDR3 protein is CSAREDRGYGYTF. The V and J genes are TRBV20-1 and TRBJ1-2, with 9 bases that match TRBD1. The CDR3 end is not reached by the read, which stops 3 residues before it; the germline J gene fills it in. V dropped 0 bases and J dropped 4; count of bases not matched to a gene: 0. CDR3 length equals 13 residues. The germline gives CDR1 DFQATT, CDR2 SNEGSKA (reference sequence).

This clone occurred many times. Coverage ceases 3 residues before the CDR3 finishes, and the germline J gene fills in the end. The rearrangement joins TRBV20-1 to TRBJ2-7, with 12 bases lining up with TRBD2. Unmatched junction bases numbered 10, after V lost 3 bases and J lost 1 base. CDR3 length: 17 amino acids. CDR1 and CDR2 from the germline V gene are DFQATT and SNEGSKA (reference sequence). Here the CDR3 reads CSASGTSGRKISYEQYF. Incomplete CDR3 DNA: TGCAGTGCTAGTGGAACTAGCGGGAGGAAAATTTCCTACGAG.

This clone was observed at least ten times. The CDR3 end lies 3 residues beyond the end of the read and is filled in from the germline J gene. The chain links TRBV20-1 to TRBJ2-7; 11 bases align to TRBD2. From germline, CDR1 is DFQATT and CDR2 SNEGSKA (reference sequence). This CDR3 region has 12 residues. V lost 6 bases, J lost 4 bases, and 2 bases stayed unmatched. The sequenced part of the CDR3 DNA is TGCAGTGCACTAGCGGGAGTTTACGAG. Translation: CSALAGVYE. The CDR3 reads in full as CSALAGVYEQYF.

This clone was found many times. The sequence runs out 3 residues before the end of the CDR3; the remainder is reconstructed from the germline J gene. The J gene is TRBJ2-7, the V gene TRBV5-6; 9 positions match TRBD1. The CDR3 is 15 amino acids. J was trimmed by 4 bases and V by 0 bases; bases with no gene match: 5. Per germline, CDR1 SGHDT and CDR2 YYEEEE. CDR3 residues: CASSLVGTGRYEQYF. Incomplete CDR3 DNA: TGTGCCAGCAGCTTGGTCGGGACAGGGCGATACGAG.

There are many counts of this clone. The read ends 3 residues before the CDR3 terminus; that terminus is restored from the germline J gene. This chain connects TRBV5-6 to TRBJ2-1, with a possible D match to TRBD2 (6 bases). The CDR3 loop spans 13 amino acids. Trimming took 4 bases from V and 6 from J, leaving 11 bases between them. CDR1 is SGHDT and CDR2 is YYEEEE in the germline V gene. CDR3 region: CASSRGLFNEQFF. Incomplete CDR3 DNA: TGTGCCAGCAGCAGGGGACTGTTCAATGAG.

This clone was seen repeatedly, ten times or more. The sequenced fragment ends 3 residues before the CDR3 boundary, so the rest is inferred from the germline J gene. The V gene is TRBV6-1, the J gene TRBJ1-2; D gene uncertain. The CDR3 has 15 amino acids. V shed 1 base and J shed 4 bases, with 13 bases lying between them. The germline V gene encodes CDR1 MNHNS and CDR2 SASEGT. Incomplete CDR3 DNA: TGTGCCAGCAGTGAAGTCTCTAAACCCTCCTATGGC. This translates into CASSEVSKPSYG. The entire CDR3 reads CASSEVSKPSYGYTF.

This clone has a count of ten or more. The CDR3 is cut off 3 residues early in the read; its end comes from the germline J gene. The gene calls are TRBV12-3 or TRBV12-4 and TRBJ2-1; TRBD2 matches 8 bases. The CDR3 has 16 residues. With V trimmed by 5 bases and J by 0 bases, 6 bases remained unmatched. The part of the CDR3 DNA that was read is TGTGCCAGCAGTGGGGTAGCGGGGACCTCCTACAATGAG. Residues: CASSGVAGTSYNE. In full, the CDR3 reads CASSGVAGTSYNEQFF.

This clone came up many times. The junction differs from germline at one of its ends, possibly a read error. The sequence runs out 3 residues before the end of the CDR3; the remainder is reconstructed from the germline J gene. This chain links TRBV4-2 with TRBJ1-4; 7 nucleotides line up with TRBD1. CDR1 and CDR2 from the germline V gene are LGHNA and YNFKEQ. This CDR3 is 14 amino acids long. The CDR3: CASSRQGPNEKLFF. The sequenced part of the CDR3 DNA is TGCGCCAGCAGCCGACAGGGACCTAATGAAAAA.

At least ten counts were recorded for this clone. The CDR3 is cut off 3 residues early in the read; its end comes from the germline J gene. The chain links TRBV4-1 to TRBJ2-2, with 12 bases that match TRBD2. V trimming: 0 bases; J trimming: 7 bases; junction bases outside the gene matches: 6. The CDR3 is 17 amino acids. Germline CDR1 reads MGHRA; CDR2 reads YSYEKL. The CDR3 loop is CASSQDTTSGRIGELFF. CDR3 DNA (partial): TGCGCCAGCAGCCAAGATACAACTAGCGGGAGGATCGGGGAG.

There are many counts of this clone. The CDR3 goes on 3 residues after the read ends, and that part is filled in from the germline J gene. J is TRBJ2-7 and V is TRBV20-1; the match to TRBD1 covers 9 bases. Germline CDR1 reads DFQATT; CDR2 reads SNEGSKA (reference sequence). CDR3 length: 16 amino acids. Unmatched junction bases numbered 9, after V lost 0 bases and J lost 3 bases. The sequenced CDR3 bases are TGCAGTGCTAGAGATGGGGTCTCGACAGGGGGCTACGAG. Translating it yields CSARDGVSTGGYE. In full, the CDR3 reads CSARDGVSTGGYEQYF.

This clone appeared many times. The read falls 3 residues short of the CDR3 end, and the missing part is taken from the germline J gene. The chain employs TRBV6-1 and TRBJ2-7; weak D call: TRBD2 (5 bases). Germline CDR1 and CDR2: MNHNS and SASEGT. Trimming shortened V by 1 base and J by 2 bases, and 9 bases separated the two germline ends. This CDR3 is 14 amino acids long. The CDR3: CASSEVSGAYEQYF. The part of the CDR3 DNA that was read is TGTGCCAGCAGTGAAGTCAGCGGCGCCTACGAG.

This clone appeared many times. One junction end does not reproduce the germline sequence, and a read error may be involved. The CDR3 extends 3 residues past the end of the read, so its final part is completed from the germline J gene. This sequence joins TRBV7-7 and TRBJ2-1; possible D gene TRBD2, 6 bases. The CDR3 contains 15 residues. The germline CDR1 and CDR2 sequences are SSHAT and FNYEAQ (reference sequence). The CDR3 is CASSPTRETHNEQFF. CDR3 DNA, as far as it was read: TGTGCTAGCAGCCCGACTAGGGAGACACACAATGAG.

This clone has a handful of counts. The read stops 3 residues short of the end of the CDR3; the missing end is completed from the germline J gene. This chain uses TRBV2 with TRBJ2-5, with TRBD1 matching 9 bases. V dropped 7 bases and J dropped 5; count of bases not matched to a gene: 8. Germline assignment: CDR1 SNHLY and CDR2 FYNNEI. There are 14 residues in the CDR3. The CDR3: CASKGRQGGETQYF. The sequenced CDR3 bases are TGTGCCAGCAAAGGAAGACAGGGGGGGGAGACC. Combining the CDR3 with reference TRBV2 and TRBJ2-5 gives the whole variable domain EPEVTQTPSHQVTQMGQEVILRCVPISNHLYFYWYRQILGQKVEFLVSFYNNEISEKSEIFDDQFSVERPDGSNFTLKIRSTKLEDSAMYFCASKGRQGGETQYFGPGTRLLVL.